This is a list of T cell receptor beta chains from one sample in a study of T cells after yellow fever vaccination. TCRdb re-called the 5' RACE reads through MiXCR, storing one row per CDR3 protein. The sample lists a few hundred thousand distinct CDR3 sequences, about 15% occurring once. This specimen was PBMCs, taken 5 days after the first yellow fever vaccination. Receptors were obtained from a man between 18 and 35 years old who received the YFV17D yellow fever vaccine. CDR3s include the opening cysteine and the closing phenylalanine or tryptophan. The D gene is left open where the match is weak. Only some rows state a clone size, as once, few, many or a class for expanded clones.

>TRBJ2-3|.|few|TRBV4-2
CASSQGGKPDTRYF
TGTGCCAGCAGCCAAGGGGGAAAGCCAGATACGCGGTATTTT
>TRBJ1-6|.|few|TRBV7-9
CASSSRVLHF
TGTGCCAGCAGCTCGAGGGTTCTCCACTTT
>TRBJ2-2|.|few|TRBV5-1
CASSLDMRDFANTGELFF
TGCGCCAGCAGCTTGGATATGAGGGATTTCGCGAACACCGGGGAGCTGTTTTTT
>TRBJ2-1|TRBD2|many|TRBV5-1
CASQAGGPDEQFF
TGCGCCAGTCAAGCGGGGGGGCCGGATGAGCAGTTCTTC
>TRBJ1-5|.|few|TRBV20-1
CSAEDRKDSNQPQHF
TGCAGTGCCGAAGACCGTAAGGATAGCAATCAGCCCCAGCATTTT
>TRBJ1-1|.|.|TRBV5-5
CASRSPQGRGNTEAFF
TGTGCCAGCAGGTCTCCTCAAGGCAGGGGGAACACTGAAGCTTTCTTT
>TRBJ2-1|.|.|TRBV19
CASRPAGRGGALNEQFF
TGTGCCAGTAGACCGGCGGGGAGGGGGGGGGCCCTCAATGAGCAGTTCTTC
>TRBJ2-1|TRBD1|many|TRBV6-2/TRBV6-3
CASSSGQGSYNEQFF
TGTGCCAGCAGTTCCGGACAGGGTTCCTACAATGAGCAGTTCTTC
>TRBJ2-1|.|.|TRBV6-2/TRBV6-3
CASTYESASGAYNEQFF
TGTGCCAGCACCTACGAATCAGCCAGCGGAGCCTACAATGAGCAGTTCTTC
>TRBJ2-4|TRBD2|.|TRBV5-1
CASSASAGENIQYF
TGCGCCAGCAGCGCCTCAGCGGGGGAAAACATTCAGTACTTC
>TRBJ2-1|TRBD2|.|TRBV5-1
CASSLSGGGVNEQFF
TGCGCCAGCAGCTTGAGCGGCGGGGGGGTCAATGAGCAGTTCTTC
>TRBJ2-3|.|few|TRBV11-3
CASSLDWGTDTQYF
TGTGCCAGCAGCTTAGATTGGGGCACAGATACGCAGTATTTT
>TRBJ1-3|.|.|TRBV6-5
CASSPTGTLSGNTIYF
TGTGCCAGCAGTCCGACTGGGACCCTCTCTGGAAACACCATATATTTT
>TRBJ1-2|.|few|TRBV5-1
CASSFFAGENYGYTF
TGCGCCAGCAGCTTCTTCGCGGGGGAGAACTATGGCTACACCTTC
>TRBJ2-3|TRBD2|.|TRBV5-6
CASSLMLAGSTDTQYF
TGTGCCAGCAGCTTAATGTTAGCGGGGAGCACAGATACGCAGTATTTT
>TRBJ2-7|TRBD1|.|TRBV14
CASTRTGGSYEQYF
TGTGCCAGCACCCGGACAGGGGGCAGCTACGAGCAGTACTTC
>TRBJ1-1|.|.|TRBV24-1
CATSAGRGTEAFF
TGTGCCACCAGTGCGGGGAGAGGGACTGAAGCTTTCTTT
>TRBJ2-3|.|few|TRBV6-1
CASSGEYTDTQYF
TGTGCCAGCAGTGGAGAGTACACAGATACGCAGTATTTT
>TRBJ2-7|.|.|TRBV9
CASSGGTEVSLFAYEQYF
TGTGCCAGCAGCGGTGGGACGGAGGTTTCTCTTTTCGCCTACGAGCAGTACTTC
>TRBJ2-1|TRBD2|few|TRBV7-3
CASSSSGTSGGGEQFF
TGTGCCAGCAGCTCCTCCGGGACTAGCGGGGGGGGTGAGCAGTTCTTC
>TRBJ2-7|.|.|TRBV10-3
CAISVADGAYEQYF
TGTGCCATCAGTGTTGCGGACGGTGCCTACGAGCAGTACTTC
>TRBJ1-2|TRBD1|.|TRBV6-5
CASSYGQGAGGYTF
TGTGCCAGCAGTTACGGACAGGGAGCGGGTGGCTACACCTTC
>TRBJ2-7|TRBD1|few|TRBV13
CASSASGTGTYEQYF
TGTGCCAGCAGCGCCTCCGGGACAGGGACCTACGAGCAGTACTTC
>TRBJ2-6|.|few|TRBV25-1
CASSPIRSGANVLTF
TGTGCCAGCAGCCCTATACGCTCTGGGGCCAACGTCCTGACTTTC
>TRBJ2-1|TRBD2|.|TRBV2
CASTEGAGGDNEQFF
TGTGCCAGCACAGAGGGGGCGGGGGGGGACAATGAGCAGTTCTTC
>TRBJ2-1|.|few|TRBV20-1
CSAIPGTYSYNEQFF
TGCAGTGCTATTCCCGGGACTTACTCCTACAATGAGCAGTTCTTC
>TRBJ1-4|.|.|TRBV5-1
CASSGGSGEKLFF
TGCGCCAGCAGCGGAGGGTCGGGGGAAAAACTGTTTTTT
>TRBJ2-4|.|few|TRBV28
CASSFSGGRENIQYF
TGTGCCAGCAGTTTCTCGGGGGGCCGGGAAAACATTCAGTACTTC
>TRBJ2-3|TRBD2|few|TRBV5-1
CASSLPPGLAGGPLLDTQYF
TGCGCCAGCAGCTTACCTCCGGGACTAGCGGGGGGGCCGTTGTTAGATACGCAGTATTTT
>TRBJ2-1|TRBD2|many|TRBV6-1
CASSESGGAYNEQFF
TGTGCCAGCAGTGAGAGCGGGGGGGCGTACAATGAGCAGTTCTTC
>TRBJ2-5|TRBD2|few|TRBV7-2
CASSFGGGKETQYF
TGTGCCAGCAGCTTCGGCGGGGGGAAAGAGACCCAGTACTTC
>TRBJ1-5|.|.|TRBV6-1
CASSPWMGQPQHF
TGTGCCAGCAGCCCATGGATGGGTCAGCCCCAGCATTTT
>TRBJ2-7|TRBD1|few|TRBV6-1
CASTVDRPTYEQYF
TGTGCCAGCACCGTGGACAGGCCGACCTACGAGCAGTACTTC
>TRBJ2-7|TRBD1|.|TRBV7-8
CASSPAWTGTYEQYF
TGTGCCAGCAGCCCAGCATGGACAGGGACTTACGAGCAGTACTTC
>TRBJ1-1|TRBD1|few|TRBV20-1
CSAGQGADTEAFF
TGCAGTGCCGGACAGGGGGCGGACACTGAAGCTTTCTTT
>TRBJ1-3|.|few|TRBV7-2
CASSFSGTTGNTIYF
TGTGCCAGCAGCTTCTCCGGGACAACTGGAAACACCATATATTTT
>TRBJ2-3|TRBD2|few|TRBV14
CASSQLSGGSTDTQYF
TGTGCCAGCAGCCAGTTGAGCGGGGGAAGCACAGATACGCAGTATTTT
>TRBJ2-3|.|.|TRBV7-2
CASSLERLEITDTQYF
TGTGCCAGCAGCTTAGAAAGGCTAGAGATCACAGATACGCAGTATTTT
>TRBJ2-5|.|few|TRBV7-9
CASGGGNQETQYF
TGTGCCAGCGGGGGGGGCAACCAAGAGACCCAGTACTTC
>TRBJ2-2|.|.|TRBV19
CASSIGLANTGELFF
TGTGCCAGTAGTATTGGGCTAGCGAACACCGGGGAGCTGTTTTTT
>TRBJ2-5|TRBD2|.|TRBV4-1
CASSQEESGGLQETQYF
TGCGCCAGCAGCCAAGAAGAAAGCGGGGGCCTCCAGGAGACCCAGTACTTC
>TRBJ1-4|TRBD1|many|TRBV27
CASSGTGRYEKLFF
TGTGCCAGCAGTGGGACAGGGAGATATGAAAAACTGTTTTTT
>TRBJ1-6|.|few|TRBV25-1
CASSDSLGISNSPLHF
TGTGCCAGCAGTGACAGCCTGGGGATCAGCAATTCACCCCTCCACTTT
>TRBJ1-1|.|.|TRBV2
CASAPGLKNTEAFF
TGTGCCAGCGCCCCCGGGCTGAAGAACACTGAAGCTTTCTTT
>TRBJ2-3|TRBD2|.|TRBV20-1
CSARVSSGGATDTQYF
TGCAGTGCTAGAGTGTCTAGCGGGGGGGCCACAGATACGCAGTATTTT
>TRBJ2-7|.|.|TRBV7-9
CASSFTGSYEQYF
TGTGCCAGCAGCTTTACAGGCTCCTACGAGCAGTACTTC